This entry describes one TCR beta chain. What it recognizes is unknown. Relative to the germline gene, one junction end is altered; a read error may explain this. The V gene's germline CDR1 is MGHRA and CDR2 YSYEKL. The CDR3 is 19 residues long. This record belongs to a study of shared clonotypes between healthy human individuals. Study conclusions and caveats: Non-shared clonotypes showed lower generation probabilities than clonotypes common to all four donors.

Splitting the CD4+ cells yielded a CD45RA+ naive subset and a CD45RA-negative memory subset. Sorted-subset replicate PCR reactions contained roughly 200 ng DNA, corresponding to some 30,000 T cell genomes. The protocol was immunoSEQ multiplex PCR, while the TCRdb copy is restricted to in-frame clones and leaves out a portion. The sample lists about 2.4 million clones, roughly 93% occurring once. This TCR was recovered from a man aged 18 to 29 in good health. Some clones in this sample may be carry-over from other donors' samples. The sample comprised naive CD4+ T cells from PBMCs. The sample's subset: CD45RA+ positively selected. J is TRBJ2-1 and V is TRBV4-1, with 8 bases matching TRBD1. The CDR3 DNA reads as TGCGCCAGCAGCCAAGATGGGACAGGAGCCGGGATCTCCTTCAATGAGCAGTTCTTC. As protein: CASSQDGTGAGISFNEQFF.